This T cell receptor (beta chain) was profiled in a study of cytomegalovirus exposure and HLA in healthy donors. Study details: The 120 million or so unique TCR beta sequences, from around 200 million T cells, were found by an earlier analysis. HLA-typed donors were the source of approximately 88 million unique TCRs held in an early data release.

The V and J ends lost 4 bases and 4 bases, in that order; junction bases with no gene match: 8. The CDR3 length is 14 residues. Germline assignment: CDR1 SGHRS and CDR2 YFSETQ. Study results and limitations: TCR beta chains associated with HLA were, in a later analysis, more clonally expanded than equally common others. The study designated fewer than 200 TCR beta chains cytomegalovirus-associated.

This clone has more than one count but fewer than ten. The antigen is unknown. Primers included in the PCR were 60 Vbeta and 13 Jbeta primers. TCRdb's copy holds only in-frame clones and misses some; the assay was immunoSEQ multiplex PCR. The table has 100,000 or so clones, less than 80% seen once. The V gene is TRBV5-1, the J gene TRBJ2-7; 7 bases fit TRBD1. Sequencing was carried out using PBMCs. The TCR sequence derives from a man younger than 45 in good health and CMV-seronegative. CDR3 residues: CASSPPGQTYEQYF. DNA of the CDR3: TGCGCCAGCAGCCCCCCGGGACAGACTTACGAGCAGTACTTC.